This T cell receptor (beta chain) is from a study of blood T cell repertoires in COVID-19. Study as a whole: Acute and convalescent COVID-19 samples came from the United States, Italy and Spain. The cDNA or gDNA used as material had been derived from T cells, B-cell-depleted T cells, or PBMCs.

Authors' processing steps: Reference gene primer amplification in the assay estimated nucleated cell counts. The repertoire was sequenced with immunoSEQ multiplex PCR; TCRdb's copy has only in-frame clones and lacks some. The D gene and trimming were derived from the DNA, and the V and J assignments and clone size from that table. The sample has 160,000 or so clones; roughly 87% are singletons. The sequence was collected from a woman aged 45-60 years with acute or convalescent COVID-19. Specimen: peripheral blood.

The CDR3 DNA reads TGTGCCATCAGTGATAGCGGCGATACGCAGTATTTT. It encodes CAISDSGDTQYF. The chain combines TRBV10-3 with TRBJ2-3; tentatively, D is TRBD2 (6 bases). The CDR3 length is 12 residues. The V end was cut by 3 bases, the J end by 6 bases, with 7 bases between. Germline CDR1 ENHRY, CDR2 SYGVKD.